A selection of T cell receptor beta chains follows, all from one sample in a study of cytomegalovirus exposure and HLA in healthy donors. Profiling relied on immunoSEQ multiplex PCR, and the TCRdb table lists in-frame clones only, not all of them. The sample has some 130,000 clones, around 83% seen once. The sample taken for sequencing was PBMCs. The source is a woman aged 25-40 years in good health and CMV-seropositive. Each CDR3 is given with its conserved first and last residue. A D gene is named only where the DNA matches it firmly. A clone size is listed for some rows: how often the clone was seen (once, few, many), or a class if it is expanded.

v_gene	d_gene	j_gene	abundance	CDR3nt	CDR3aa
TRBV29-1	.	TRBJ1-1	.	TGCAGCGTTGTACGGGACACTGAAGCTTTCTTT	CSVVRDTEAFF
TRBV5-1	.	TRBJ1-4	.	TGCGCCAGCAGCACCGGGGGGGAGGATGAAAAACTGTTTTTT	CASSTGGEDEKLFF
TRBV7-8	TRBD1	TRBJ2-2	.	TGTGCCAGCAGCCGCACAGGGGGCTGGTCCGGGGAGCTGTTTTTT	CASSRTGGWSGELFF
TRBV6-5	.	TRBJ1-3	.	TGTGCCAGCAGAGCCCGGGGCACCATATATTTT	CASRARGTIYF
TRBV7-3	.	TRBJ2-1	.	TGTGCCAGCAGCCTAGGCTCCTACAATGAGCAGTTCTTC	CASSLGSYNEQFF
TRBV10-3	TRBD2	TRBJ2-1	once	TGTGCCATCAGTGAGTCCGGGTCTAGCGGGAGTTATGAGCAGTTCTTC	CAISESGSSGSYEQFF
TRBV6-1	TRBD1	TRBJ2-1	once	TGTGCCAGCGGGGACAGCTATTACAATGAGCAGTTCTTC	CASGDSYYNEQFF
TRBV5-1	TRBD2	TRBJ2-5	.	TGCGCCAGCAGCTTATACTCAAGACTAGCCCGCGAGACCCAGTACTTC	CASSLYSRLARETQYF
TRBV5-4	TRBD1	TRBJ2-5	.	TGTGCCAGCAGCGATACCAGACAGGGACAAGAGACCCAGTACTTC	CASSDTRQGQETQYF
TRBV5-1	TRBD1	TRBJ2-2	.	TGCGCCAGCAGCCCCCAGGGGGGACAGGGGGCCAACACCGGGGAGCTGTTTTTT	CASSPQGGQGANTGELFF
TRBV7-9	TRBD2	TRBJ2-1	.	TGTGCCAGCAGCTTAGTCGGGGGGGCCTACAATGAGCAGTTCTTC	CASSLVGGAYNEQFF
TRBV5-1	.	TRBJ1-2	.	TGCGCCAGCAGCCGCGACGGGAGCACCTATGGCTACACCTTC	CASSRDGSTYGYTF
TRBV6-5	.	TRBJ1-2	.	TGTGCCAGCAGTTACCCCTGGGCAGCCCTTAACTATGGCTACACCTTC	CASSYPWAALNYGYTF
TRBV5-1	.	TRBJ2-3	.	TGTGCCAGCAGCCTTCCTAGCAGCTCAGATACGCAGTATTTT	CASSLPSSSDTQYF